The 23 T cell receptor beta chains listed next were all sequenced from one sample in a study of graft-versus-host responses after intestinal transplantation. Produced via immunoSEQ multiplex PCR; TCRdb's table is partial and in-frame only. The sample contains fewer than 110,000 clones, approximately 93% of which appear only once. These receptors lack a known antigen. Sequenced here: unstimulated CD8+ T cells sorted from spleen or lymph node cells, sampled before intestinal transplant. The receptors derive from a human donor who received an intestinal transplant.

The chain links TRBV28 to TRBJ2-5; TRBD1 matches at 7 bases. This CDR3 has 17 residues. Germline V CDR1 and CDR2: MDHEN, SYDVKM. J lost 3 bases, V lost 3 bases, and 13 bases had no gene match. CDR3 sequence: CASSLLEERGREETQYF. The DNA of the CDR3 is TGTGCCAGCAGTTTGCTGGAAGAAAGGGGGCGCGAAGAGACCCAGTACTTC.

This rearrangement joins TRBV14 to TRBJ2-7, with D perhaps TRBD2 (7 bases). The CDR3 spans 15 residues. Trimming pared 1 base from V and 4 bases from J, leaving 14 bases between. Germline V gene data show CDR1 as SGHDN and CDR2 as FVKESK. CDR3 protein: CASSQVAGAYYEQYF. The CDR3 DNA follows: TGTGCCAGCAGCCAAGTTGCGGGGGCATATTACGAGCAGTACTTC.

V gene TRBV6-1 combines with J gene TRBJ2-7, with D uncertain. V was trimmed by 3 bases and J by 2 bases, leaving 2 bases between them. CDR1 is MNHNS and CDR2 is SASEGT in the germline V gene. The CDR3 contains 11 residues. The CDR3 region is CASSDTYEQYF. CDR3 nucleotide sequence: TGTGCCAGCAGTGACACCTACGAGCAGTACTTC.

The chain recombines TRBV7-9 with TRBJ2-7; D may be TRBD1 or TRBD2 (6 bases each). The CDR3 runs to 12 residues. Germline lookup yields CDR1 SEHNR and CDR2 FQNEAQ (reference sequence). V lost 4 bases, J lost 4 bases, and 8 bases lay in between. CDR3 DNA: TGTGCCAGCAGCTCGGGGGCATACGAGCAGTACTTC. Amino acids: CASSSGAYEQYF.

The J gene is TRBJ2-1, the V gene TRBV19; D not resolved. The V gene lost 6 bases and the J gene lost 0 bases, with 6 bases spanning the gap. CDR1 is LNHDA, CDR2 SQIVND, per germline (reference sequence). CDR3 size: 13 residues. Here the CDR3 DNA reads TGTGCCAGTAGCCTCAGCTCCTACAATGAGCAGTTCTTC. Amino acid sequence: CASSLSSYNEQFF.

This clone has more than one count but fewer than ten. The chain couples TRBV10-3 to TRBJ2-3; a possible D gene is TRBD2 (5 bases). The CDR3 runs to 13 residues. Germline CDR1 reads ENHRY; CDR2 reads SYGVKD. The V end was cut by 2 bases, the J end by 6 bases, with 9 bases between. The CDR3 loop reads CAISEVGEDTQYF. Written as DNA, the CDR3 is TGTGCCATCAGTGAGGTTGGGGAGGATACGCAGTATTTT.

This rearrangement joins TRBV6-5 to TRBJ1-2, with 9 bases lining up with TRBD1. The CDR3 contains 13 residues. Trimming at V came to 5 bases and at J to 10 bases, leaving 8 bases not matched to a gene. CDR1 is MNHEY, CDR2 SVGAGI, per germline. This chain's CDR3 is CASSHLRTGDYTF. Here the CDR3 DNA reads TGTGCCAGCAGTCACCTACGGACAGGGGACTACACCTTC.

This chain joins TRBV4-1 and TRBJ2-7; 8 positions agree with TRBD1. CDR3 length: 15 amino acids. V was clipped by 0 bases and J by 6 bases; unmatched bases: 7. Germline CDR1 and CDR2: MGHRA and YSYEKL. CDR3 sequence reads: CASSQDLRTGFEQYF. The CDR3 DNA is TGCGCCAGCAGCCAAGACCTTCGGACAGGGTTCGAGCAGTACTTC.

The CDR3 DNA is TGTGCCAGCAGCGCCCGGGACAGGGCCGGCACAGATACGCAGTATTTT. The encoded protein is CASSARDRAGTDTQYF. J is TRBJ2-3 and V is TRBV5-6; 9 bases map to TRBD1. Germline trimming cut 4 bases from V and 1 base from J; bases unmatched to any gene: 7. There are 16 residues in the CDR3. Germline assignment: CDR1 SGHDT and CDR2 YYEEEE.

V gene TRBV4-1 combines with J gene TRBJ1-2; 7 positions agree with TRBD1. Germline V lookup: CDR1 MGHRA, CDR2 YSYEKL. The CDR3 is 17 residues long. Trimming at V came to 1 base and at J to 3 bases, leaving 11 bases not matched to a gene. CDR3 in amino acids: CASSQALGQERYYGYTF. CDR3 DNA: TGCGCCAGCAGCCAAGCCCTAGGACAGGAGAGATACTATGGCTACACCTTC.

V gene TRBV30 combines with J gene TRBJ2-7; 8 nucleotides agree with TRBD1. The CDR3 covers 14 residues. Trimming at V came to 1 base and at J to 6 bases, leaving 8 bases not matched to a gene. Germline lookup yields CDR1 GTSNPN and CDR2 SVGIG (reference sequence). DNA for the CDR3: TGTGCCTGGAGTGGGGACAGGTCCGGCCGCGAGCAGTACTTC. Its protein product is CAWSGDRSGREQYF.

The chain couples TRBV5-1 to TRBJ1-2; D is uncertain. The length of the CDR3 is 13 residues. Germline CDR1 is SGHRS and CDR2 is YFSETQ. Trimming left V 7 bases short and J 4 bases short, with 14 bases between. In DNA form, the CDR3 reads TGCGCCAGCTCCGCCCTCCGGTCCTATGGCTACACCTTC. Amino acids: CASSALRSYGYTF.

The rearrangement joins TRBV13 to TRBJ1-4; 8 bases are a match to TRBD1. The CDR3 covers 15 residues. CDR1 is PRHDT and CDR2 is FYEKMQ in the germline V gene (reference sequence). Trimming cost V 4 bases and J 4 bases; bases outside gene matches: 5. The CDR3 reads CASSYRTGHNEKLFF. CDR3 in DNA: TGTGCCAGCAGCTACCGGACAGGGCATAATGAAAAACTGTTTTTT.

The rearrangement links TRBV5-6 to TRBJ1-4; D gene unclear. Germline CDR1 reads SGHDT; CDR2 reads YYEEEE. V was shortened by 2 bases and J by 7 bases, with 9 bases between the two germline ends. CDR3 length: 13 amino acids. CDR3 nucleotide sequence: TGTGCCAGCAGCTTCGGGAGGAGTGAAAAACTGTTTTTT. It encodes CASSFGRSEKLFF.

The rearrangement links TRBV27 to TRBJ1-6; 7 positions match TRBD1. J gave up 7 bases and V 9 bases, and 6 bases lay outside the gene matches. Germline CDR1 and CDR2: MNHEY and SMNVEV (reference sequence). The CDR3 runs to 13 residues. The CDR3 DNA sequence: TGTGCCAGTTCCGGGACAGAGAATTCACCCCTCCACTTT. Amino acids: CASSGTENSPLHF.

The CDR3 sequence is CASSPGVTRGYTF. In DNA, the CDR3 is TGTGCCAGCAGCCCTGGGGTTACCCGGGGCTACACCTTC. V usage is TRBV7-2 and J usage is TRBJ1-2; D not certain. The CDR3 consists of 13 residues. V was cut by 5 bases and J by 8 bases, with 15 bases left in between. Per the germline V gene, CDR1 is SGHTA and CDR2 is FQGNSA.

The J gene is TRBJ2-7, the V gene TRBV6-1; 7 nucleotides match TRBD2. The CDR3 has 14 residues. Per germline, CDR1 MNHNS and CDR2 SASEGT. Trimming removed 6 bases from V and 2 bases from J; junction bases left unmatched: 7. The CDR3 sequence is CASSPFAGAYEQYF. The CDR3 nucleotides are TGTGCCAGCAGCCCTTTCGCGGGGGCCTACGAGCAGTACTTC.

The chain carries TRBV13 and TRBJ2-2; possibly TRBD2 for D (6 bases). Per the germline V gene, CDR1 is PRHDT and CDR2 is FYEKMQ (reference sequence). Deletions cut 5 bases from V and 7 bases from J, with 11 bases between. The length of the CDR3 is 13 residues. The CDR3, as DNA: TGTGCCAGCAGCCCCCCCGGGGGCGGGGAGCTGTTTTTT. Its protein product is CASSPPGGGELFF.

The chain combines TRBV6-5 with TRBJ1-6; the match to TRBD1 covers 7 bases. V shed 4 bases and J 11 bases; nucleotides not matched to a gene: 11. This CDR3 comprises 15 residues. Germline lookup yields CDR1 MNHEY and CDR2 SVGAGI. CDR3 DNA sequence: TGTGCCAGCAGTTCCAAGACAGGGACAAGGGCACCCCTCCACTTT. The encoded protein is CASSSKTGTRAPLHF.

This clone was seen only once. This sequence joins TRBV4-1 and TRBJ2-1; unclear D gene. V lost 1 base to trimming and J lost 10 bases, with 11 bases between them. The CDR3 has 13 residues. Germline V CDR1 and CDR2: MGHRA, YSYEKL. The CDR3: CASSQVLTPEQFF. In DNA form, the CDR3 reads TGCGCCAGCAGCCAAGTCTTGACTCCGGAGCAGTTCTTC.

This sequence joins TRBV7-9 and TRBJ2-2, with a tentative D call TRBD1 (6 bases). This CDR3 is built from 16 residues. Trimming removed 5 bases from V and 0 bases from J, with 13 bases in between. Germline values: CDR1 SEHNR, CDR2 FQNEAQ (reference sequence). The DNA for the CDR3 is TGTGCCAGCAGCAACAAACAGGGTCCGAACACCGGGGAGCTGTTTTTT. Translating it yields CASSNKQGPNTGELFF.

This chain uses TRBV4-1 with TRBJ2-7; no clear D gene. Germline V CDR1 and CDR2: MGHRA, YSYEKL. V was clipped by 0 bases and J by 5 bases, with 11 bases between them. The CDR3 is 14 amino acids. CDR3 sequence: CASSQDQVVDEQYF. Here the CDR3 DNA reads TGCGCCAGCAGCCAAGATCAAGTAGTAGACGAGCAGTACTTC.

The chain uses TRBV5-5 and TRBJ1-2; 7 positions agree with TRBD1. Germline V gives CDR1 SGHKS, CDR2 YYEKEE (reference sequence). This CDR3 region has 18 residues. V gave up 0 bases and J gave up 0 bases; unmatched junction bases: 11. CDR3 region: CASSLAGGGPVTNYGYTF. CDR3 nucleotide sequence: TGTGCCAGCAGCTTGGCAGGGGGGGGGCCTGTGACTAACTATGGCTACACCTTC.